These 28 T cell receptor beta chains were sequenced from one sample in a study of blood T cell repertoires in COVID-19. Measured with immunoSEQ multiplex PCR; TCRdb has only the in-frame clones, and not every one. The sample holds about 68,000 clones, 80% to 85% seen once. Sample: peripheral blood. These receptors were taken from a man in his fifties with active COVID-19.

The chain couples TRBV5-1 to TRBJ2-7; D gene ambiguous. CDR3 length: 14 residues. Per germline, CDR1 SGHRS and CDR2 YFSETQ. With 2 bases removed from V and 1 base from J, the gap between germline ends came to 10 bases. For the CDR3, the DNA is TGCGCCAGCAGCTTACTGACACCTTCCTACGAGCAGTACTTC. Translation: CASSLLTPSYEQYF.

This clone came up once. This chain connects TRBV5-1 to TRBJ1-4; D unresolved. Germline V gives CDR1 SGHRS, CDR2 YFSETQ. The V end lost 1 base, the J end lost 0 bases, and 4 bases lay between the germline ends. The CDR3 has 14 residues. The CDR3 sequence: CASSLTATNEKLFF. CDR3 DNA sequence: TGCGCCAGCAGCTTGACAGCAACTAATGAAAAACTGTTTTTT.

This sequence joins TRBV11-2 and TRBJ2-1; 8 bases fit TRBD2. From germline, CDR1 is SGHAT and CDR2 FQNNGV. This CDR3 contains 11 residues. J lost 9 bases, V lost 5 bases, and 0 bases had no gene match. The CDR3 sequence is CASSLAGEQFF. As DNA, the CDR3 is TGTGCCAGCAGCCTAGCGGGTGAGCAGTTCTTC. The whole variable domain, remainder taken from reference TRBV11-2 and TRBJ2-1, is EAGVAQSPRYKIIEKRQSVAFWCNPISGHATLYWYQQILGQGPKLLIQFQNNGVVDDSQLPKDRFSAERLKGVDSTLKIQPAKLEDSAVYLCASSLAGEQFFGPGTRLTVL.

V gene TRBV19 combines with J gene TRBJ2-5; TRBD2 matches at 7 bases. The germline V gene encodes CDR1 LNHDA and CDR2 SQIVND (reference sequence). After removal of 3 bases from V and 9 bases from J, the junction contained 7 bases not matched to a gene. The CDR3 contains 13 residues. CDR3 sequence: CASSIFGAGAQYF. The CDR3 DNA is TGTGCCAGTAGTATCTTCGGGGCGGGGGCCCAGTACTTC.

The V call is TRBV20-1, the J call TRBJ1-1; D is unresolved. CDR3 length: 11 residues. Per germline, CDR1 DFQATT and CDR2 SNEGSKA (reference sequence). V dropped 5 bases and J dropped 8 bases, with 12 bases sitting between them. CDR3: CSAWTPGEAFF. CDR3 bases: TGCAGTGCTTGGACTCCCGGGGAAGCTTTCTTT.

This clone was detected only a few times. CDR3 residues: CASSSLRGRKGTYEQYF. CDR3 coding DNA: TGTGCCAGCAGTTCCTTGAGAGGGAGGAAAGGGACCTACGAGCAGTACTTC. The chain couples TRBV27 to TRBJ2-7; the D gene is possibly TRBD2 (6 bases). V lost 4 bases and J lost 2, with 21 bases in between. Germline CDR1 is MNHEY and CDR2 is SMNVEV (reference sequence). CDR3 length: 17 residues.

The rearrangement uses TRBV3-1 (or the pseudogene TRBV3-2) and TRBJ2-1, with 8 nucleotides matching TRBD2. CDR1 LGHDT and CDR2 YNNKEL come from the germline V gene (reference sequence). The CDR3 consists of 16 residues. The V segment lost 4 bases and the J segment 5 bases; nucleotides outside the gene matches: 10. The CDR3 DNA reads TGTGCCAGCAGCCCCCGGGGGCCAGCGGGGGACAATGAGCAGTTCTTC. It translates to CASSPRGPAGDNEQFF.

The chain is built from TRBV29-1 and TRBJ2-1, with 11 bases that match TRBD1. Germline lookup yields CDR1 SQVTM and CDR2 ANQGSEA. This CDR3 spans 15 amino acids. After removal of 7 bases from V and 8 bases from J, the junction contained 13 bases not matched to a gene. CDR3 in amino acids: CSASVGQGAGDEQFF. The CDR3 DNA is TGCAGCGCGAGTGTAGGACAGGGGGCAGGGGATGAGCAGTTCTTC.

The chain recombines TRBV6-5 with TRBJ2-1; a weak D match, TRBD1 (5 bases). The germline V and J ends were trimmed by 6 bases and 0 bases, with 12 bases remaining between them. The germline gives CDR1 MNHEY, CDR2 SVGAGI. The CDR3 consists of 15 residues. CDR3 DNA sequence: TGTGCCAGCAGCTTCGACAGTAGCTCCTACAATGAGCAGTTCTTC. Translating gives CASSFDSSSYNEQFF.

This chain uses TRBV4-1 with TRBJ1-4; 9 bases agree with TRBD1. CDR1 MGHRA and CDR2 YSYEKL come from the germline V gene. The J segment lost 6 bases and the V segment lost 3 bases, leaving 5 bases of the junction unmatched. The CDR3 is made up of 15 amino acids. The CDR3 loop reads CASSQYGTGYEKLFF. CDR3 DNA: TGCGCCAGCAGCCAGTACGGGACAGGGTATGAAAAACTGTTTTTT.

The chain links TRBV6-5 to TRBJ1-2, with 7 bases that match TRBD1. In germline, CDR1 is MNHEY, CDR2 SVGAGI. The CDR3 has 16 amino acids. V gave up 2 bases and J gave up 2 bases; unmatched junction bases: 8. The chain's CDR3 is CASSYTGVSGNYGYTF. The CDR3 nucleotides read TGTGCCAGCAGTTACACAGGGGTCTCAGGGAACTATGGCTACACCTTC.

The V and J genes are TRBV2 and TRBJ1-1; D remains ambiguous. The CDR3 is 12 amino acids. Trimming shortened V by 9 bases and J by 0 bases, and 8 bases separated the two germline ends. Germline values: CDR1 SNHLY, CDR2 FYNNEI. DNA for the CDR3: TGTGCCAGTGATCGGGTGAACACTGAAGCTTTCTTT. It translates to CASDRVNTEAFF.

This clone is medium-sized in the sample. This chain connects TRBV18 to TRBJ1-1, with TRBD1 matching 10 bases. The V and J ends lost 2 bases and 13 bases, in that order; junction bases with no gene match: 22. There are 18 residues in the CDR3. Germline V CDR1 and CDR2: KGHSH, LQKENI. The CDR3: CASSPEPGQGTLWLNLFF. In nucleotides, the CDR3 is TGTGCCAGCTCACCAGAACCGGGACAGGGGACACTCTGGCTAAACCTTTTCTTT. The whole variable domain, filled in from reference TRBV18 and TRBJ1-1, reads NAGVMQNPRHLVRRRGQEARLRCSPMKGHSHVYWYRQLPEEGLKFMVYLQKENIIDESGMPKERFSAEFPKEGPSILRIQQVVRGDSAAYFCASSPEPGQGTLWLNLFFGQGTRLTVV.

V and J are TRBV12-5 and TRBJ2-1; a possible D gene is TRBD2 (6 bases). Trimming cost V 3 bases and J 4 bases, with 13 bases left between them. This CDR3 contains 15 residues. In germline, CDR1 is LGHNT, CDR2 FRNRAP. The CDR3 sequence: CASGFEVGGYNEQFF. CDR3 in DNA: TGTGCTAGTGGTTTCGAGGTCGGGGGATACAATGAGCAGTTCTTC. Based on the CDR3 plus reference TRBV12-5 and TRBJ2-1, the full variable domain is DARVTQTPRHKVTEMGQEVTMRCQPILGHNTVFWYRQTMMQGLELLAYFRNRAPLDDSGMPKDRFSAEMPDATLATLKIQPSEPRDSAVYFCASGFEVGGYNEQFFGPGTRLTVL.

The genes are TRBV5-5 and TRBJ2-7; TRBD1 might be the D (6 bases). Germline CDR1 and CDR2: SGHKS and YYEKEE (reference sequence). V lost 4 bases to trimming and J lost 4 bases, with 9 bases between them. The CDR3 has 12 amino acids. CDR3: CASSPTGYEQYF. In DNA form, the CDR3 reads TGTGCCAGCAGCCCGACAGGATACGAGCAGTACTTC.

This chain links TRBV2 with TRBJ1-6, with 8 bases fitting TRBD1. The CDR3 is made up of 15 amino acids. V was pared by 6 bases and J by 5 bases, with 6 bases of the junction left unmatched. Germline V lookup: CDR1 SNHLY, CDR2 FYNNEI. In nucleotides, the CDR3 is TGTGCCAGCAGCGGGACAGGATCTAATAATTCACCCCTCCACTTT. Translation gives CASSGTGSNNSPLHF.

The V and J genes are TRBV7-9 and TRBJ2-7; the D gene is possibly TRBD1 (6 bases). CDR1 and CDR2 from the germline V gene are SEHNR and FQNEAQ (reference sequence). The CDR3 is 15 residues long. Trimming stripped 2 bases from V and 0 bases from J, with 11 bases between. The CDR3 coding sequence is TGTGCCAGCAGCTTAAGACAGGCGTTCTCCTACGAGCAGTACTTC. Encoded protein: CASSLRQAFSYEQYF.

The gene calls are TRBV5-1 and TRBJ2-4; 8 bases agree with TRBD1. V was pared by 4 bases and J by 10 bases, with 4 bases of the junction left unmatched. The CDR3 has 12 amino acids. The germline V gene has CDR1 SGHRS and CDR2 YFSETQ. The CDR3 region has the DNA TGCGCCAGCAGCGAGGACAGGGAAATTCAGTACTTC. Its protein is CASSEDREIQYF.

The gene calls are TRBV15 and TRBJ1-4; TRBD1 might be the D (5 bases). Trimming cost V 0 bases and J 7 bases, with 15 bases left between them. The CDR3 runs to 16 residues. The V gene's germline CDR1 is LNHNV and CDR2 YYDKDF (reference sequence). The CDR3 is CATSRDQGPVGEKLFF. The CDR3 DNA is TGTGCCACCAGCAGAGATCAGGGTCCGGTCGGTGAAAAACTGTTTTTT.

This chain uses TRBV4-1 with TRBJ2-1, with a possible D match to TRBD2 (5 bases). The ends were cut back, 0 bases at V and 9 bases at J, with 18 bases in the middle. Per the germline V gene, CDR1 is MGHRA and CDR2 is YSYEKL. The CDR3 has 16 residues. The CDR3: CASSQDPAQRGLEQFF. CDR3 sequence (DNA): TGCGCCAGCAGCCAAGATCCGGCACAGCGAGGACTTGAGCAGTTCTTC.

The CDR3 is CASSFGHRGGYGYTF. As DNA, the CDR3 is TGTGCCAGCAGCTTTGGTCATCGCGGCGGCTATGGCTACACCTTC. This chain links TRBV13 with TRBJ1-2; D is unclear. CDR3 length equals 15 residues. V was shortened by 3 bases and J by 4 bases, with 15 bases between the two germline ends. From germline, CDR1 is PRHDT and CDR2 FYEKMQ (reference sequence).

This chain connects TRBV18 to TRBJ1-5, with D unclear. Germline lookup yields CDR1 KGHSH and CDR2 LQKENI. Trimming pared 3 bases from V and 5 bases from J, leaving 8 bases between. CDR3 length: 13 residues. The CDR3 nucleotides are TGTGCCAGCTCACCGGAAACAGATCAGCCCCAGCATTTT. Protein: CASSPETDQPQHF.

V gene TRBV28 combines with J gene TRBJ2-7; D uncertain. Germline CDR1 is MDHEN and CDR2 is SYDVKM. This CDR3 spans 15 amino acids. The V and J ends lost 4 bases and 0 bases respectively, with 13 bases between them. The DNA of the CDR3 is TGTGCCAGCAGTTCCCCCACACTAAGCTCCTACGAGCAGTACTTC. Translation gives CASSSPTLSSYEQYF.

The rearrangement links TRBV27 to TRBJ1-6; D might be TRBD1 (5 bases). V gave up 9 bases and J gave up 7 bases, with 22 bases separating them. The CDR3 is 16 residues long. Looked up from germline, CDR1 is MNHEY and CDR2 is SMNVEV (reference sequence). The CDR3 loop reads CARFSWGKSRNSPLHF. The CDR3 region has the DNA TGTGCCAGATTCTCTTGGGGCAAGTCGCGAAATTCACCCCTCCACTTT.

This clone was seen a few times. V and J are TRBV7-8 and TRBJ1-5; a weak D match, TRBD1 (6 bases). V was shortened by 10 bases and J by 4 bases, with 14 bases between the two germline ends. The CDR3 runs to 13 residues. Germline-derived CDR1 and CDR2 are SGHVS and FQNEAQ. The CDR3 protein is CAISRQENQPQHF. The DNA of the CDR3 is TGTGCCATTTCCAGACAGGAGAATCAGCCCCAGCATTTT.

Written as DNA, the CDR3 is TGTGCCACCAGTGATGGACTAGCGGGAGATGTAGATACGCAGTATTTT. It encodes CATSDGLAGDVDTQYF. The rearrangement uses TRBV24-1 and TRBJ2-3; 13 nucleotides match TRBD2. Germline loops: CDR1 KGHDR, CDR2 SFDVKD. J lost 5 bases, V lost 3 bases, and 4 bases had no gene match. This CDR3 has 16 amino acids.

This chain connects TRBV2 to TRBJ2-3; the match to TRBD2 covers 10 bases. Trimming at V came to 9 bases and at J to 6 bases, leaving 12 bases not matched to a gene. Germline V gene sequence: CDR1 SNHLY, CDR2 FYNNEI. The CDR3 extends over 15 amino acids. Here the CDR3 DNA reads TGTGCCAGTGCTTTTCTAGCGGGGGCGGGGGATACGCAGTATTTT. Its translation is CASAFLAGAGDTQYF.

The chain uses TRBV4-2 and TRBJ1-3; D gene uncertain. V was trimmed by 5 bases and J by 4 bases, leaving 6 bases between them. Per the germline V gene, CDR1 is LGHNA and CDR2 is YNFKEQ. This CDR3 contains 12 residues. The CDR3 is CASSDYGNTIYF. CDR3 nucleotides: TGTGCCAGCAGCGACTACGGAAACACCATATATTTT.